The text below deals with one TCR beta chain. The sample belongs to a study of PD-L1 blockade in urothelial cancer. Across the whole study: It was in 2014 that patients started atezolizumab at 1,200 mg intravenously every 3 weeks. T cells were recovered from blood samples at a median of around 130,000.

Per the germline V gene, CDR1 is SGHRS and CDR2 is YFSETQ. The junction had 5 bases not matched to a gene; V was cut back by 1 base and J by 11 bases. This CDR3 is 13 amino acids long. Generated by immunoSEQ multiplex PCR, the TCRdb table keeps only in-frame clones and is missing some. In the table there are 85,000 to 95,000 clones, nearly 90% of which are singletons. This sample's time point: pretreatment peripheral blood. The receptor was derived from a man in his sixties with urothelial cancer. The chain links TRBV5-1 to TRBJ1-2; 10 nucleotides agree with TRBD1. Sequenced material: PBMCs, taken around atezolizumab (anti-PD-L1) treatment. The CDR3 loop is CASSLPGTGAYTF. The CDR3 DNA follows: TGCGCCAGCAGCTTGCCAGGGACAGGGGCGTACACCTTC.